This entry is about one T cell receptor (beta chain). Its antigen is unknown. No per-base quality is available; no much larger clone lies one base away. For sequencing of the TCRbeta CDR3 region, genomic DNA was extracted from the sorted cells. TCRbeta CDR3 regions were sequenced using the immunoSEQ Assay. This immuneACCESS table, as held by TCRdb, lists in-frame sequences with V and J called but not all clones. Of the missing ones, under half trace to an unresolved V gene in checked studies; the others have no known cause. The sample records 70,000 to 95,000 clones, about 82% of which are singletons. The top ten clonotypes cover 6.5% to 7.5% of the sample. Patients with autoimmune disease history or receiving systemic immunosuppression were excluded from the trial. In every dose cohort, peripheral blood was drawn for TCR sequencing at baseline, cycle 4 day 1, and cycle 7 day 1. The samples were taken from a phase I, first-in-human, multicenter, open-label dose-escalation trial of ivuxolimab. Adults with locally advanced or metastatic melanoma, renal cell carcinoma, hepatocellular carcinoma or head and neck squamous cell carcinoma were enrolled in the trial. Before TCR sequencing, CD4+ and CD8+ T cells were separately sorted from peripheral blood.

The source of the sample is a study of OX40 agonist ivuxolimab in advanced cancers. Regarding the study in general: Ivuxolimab, which targeted the costimulatory receptor OX40 (CD134), was an agonistic, fully human IgG2 monoclonal antibody. The paper covers the monotherapy dose-escalation part of the phase I ivuxolimab trial, which included N ≈ 52 patients. Partial responses occurred in three dose-escalation patients, of whom one had hepatocellular carcinoma and two had cutaneous melanoma. Of the 50 to 55 dose-escalation patients, hepatocellular carcinoma was present in about 20, melanoma in approximately 15, renal cell carcinoma in 9 and head and neck cancer in 9. Intravenous ivuxolimab was administered to patients every 2 weeks at six dose levels: 0.01, 0.1, 0.3, 1.5, 3 and 10 mg/kg. Peripheral TCRbeta sequencing aimed to test whether ivuxolimab altered TCR sequence diversity and caused clonal T-cell expansion. Patients were allowed to have had prior anti-PD-1, anti-PD-L1 or anti-CTLA-4 therapy, and around 40% of the dose-escalation patients had previously received checkpoint inhibitors. The dose-escalation cohort was almost 85% male with a mean age of approximately 60 years, ranging from roughly 23 to 90. What the authors observed across the whole study: Clonal expansion of both CD4+ and CD8+ blood T cells was observed from baseline to week 6 at doses 0.1 to 3.0 mg/kg. Which antigens the clonally expanded peripheral T cells were specific for was not determined. On average, CD8+ T cells showed more expanded clones than CD4+ T cells after ivuxolimab. Low levels of normalized T-cell clonal expansion were also shown by some nonresponding patients. Partial responders in the 0.1-3.0 mg/kg groups had among the lowest normalized peripheral clonal expansion, especially among CD8+ T cells.

V and J lose 2 bases and 7 bases, and a span of 6 bases separates them. CDR1 MNHEY and CDR2 SVGAGI are derived from the germline V gene. The CDR3 spans 12 residues, from the cysteine through the phenylalanine. Kept here is only the CDR3 DNA, which spans 36 bases and is read in frame from base 1. The starting material was CD4+ or CD8+ T cells sorted from blood, obtained in a trial of the OX40 agonist ivuxolimab. The chain is assembled from TRBV6-5 and TRBJ2-1; too little of a D gene remains to name it. This TCR was sampled from an adult with an advanced solid tumor such as melanoma, head and neck, liver or kidney cancer. The CDR3 protein is CASSYGWNEQFF. The DNA sequence follows: TGTGCCAGCAGTTACGGGTGGAATGAGCAGTTCTTC.